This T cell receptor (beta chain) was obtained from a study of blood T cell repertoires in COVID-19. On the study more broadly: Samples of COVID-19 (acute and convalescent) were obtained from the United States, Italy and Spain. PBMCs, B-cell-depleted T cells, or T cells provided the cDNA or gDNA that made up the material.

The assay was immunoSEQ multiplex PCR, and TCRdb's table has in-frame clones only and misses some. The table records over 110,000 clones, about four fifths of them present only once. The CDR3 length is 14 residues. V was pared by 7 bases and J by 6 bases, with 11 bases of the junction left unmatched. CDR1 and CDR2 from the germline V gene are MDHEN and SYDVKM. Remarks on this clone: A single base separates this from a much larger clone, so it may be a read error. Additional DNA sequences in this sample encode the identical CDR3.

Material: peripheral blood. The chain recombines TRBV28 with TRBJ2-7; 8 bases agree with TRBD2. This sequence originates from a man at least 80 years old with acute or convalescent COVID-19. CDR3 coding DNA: TGTGCCAGCATCTTCCGGGGGGGCTGGGGCGAGCAGTACTTC. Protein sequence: CASIFRGGWGEQYF.